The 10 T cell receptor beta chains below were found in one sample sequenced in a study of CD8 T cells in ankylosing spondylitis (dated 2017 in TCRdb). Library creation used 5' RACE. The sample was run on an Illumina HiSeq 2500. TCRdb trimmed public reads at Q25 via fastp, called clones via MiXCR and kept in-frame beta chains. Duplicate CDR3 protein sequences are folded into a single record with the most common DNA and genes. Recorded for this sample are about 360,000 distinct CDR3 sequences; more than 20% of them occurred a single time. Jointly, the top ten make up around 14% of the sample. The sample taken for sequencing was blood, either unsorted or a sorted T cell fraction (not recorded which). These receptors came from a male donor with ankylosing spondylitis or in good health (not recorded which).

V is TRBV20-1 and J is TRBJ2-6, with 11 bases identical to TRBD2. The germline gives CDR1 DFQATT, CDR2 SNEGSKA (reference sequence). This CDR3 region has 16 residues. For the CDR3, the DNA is TGCTGCGCGGGGACTAGCGGATACTCTGGGGCCAACGTCCTGACTTTC. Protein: CCAGTSGYSGANVLTF.

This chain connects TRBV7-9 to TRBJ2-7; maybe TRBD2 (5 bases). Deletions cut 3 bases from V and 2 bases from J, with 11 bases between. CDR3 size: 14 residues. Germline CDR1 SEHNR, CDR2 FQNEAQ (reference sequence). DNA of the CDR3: TGTGCCAGCAGCTTTGGTCCTAGCCCCTACGAGCAGTACTTC. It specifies CASSFGPSPYEQYF. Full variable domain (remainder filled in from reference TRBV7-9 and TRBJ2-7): DTGVSQNPRHKITKRGQNVTFRCDPISEHNRLYWYRQTLGQGPEFLTYFQNEAQLEKSRLLSDRFSAERPKGSFSTLEIQRTEQGDSAMYLCASSFGPSPYEQYFGPGTRLTVT.

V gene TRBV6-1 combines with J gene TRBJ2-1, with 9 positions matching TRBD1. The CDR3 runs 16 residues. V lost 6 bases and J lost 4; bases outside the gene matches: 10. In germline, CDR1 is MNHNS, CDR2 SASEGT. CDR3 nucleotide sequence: TGTGCCAGCAGGGATCCCGGGACAGGGTTTTACAATGAGCAGTTCTTC. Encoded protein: CASRDPGTGFYNEQFF.

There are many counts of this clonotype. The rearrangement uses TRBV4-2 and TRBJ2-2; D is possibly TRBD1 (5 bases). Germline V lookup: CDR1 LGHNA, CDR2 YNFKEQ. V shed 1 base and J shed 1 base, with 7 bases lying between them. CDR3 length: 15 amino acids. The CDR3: CASSQVRENTGELFF. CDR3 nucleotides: TGTGCCAGCAGCCAAGTCAGGGAGAACACCGGGGAGCTGTTTTTT.

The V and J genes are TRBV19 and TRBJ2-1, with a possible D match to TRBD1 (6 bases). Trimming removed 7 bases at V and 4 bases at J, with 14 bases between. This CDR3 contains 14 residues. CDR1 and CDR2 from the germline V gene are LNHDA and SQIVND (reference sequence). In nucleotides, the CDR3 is TGTGCCAGTAATACAGGGTCCCTTTACAATGAGCAGTTCTTC. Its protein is CASNTGSLYNEQFF. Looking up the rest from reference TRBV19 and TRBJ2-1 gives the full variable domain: DGGITQSPKYLFRKEGQNVTLSCEQNLNHDAMYWYRQDPGQGLRLIYYSQIVNDFQKGDIAEGYSVSREKKESFPLTVTSAQKNPTAFYLCASNTGSLYNEQFFGPGTRLTVL.

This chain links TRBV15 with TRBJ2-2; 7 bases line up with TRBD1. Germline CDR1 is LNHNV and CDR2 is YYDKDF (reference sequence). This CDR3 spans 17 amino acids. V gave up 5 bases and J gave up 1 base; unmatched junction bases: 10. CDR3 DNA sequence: TGTGCCACCAGCCCGACAGGGCAACTTCTGAACACCGGGGAGCTGTTTTTT. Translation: CATSPTGQLLNTGELFF.

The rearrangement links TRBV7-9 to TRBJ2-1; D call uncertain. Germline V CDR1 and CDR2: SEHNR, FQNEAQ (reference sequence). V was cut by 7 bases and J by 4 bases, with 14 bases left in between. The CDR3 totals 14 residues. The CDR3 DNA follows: TGTGCCAGCATCGCCCTAAGCTTTTACAATGAGCAGTTCTTC. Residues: CASIALSFYNEQFF.

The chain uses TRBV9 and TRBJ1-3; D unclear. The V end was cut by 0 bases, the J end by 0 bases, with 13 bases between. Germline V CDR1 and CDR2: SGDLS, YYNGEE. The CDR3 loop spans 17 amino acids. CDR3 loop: CASSVVAHQSSGNTIYF. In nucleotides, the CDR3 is TGTGCCAGCAGCGTAGTGGCTCATCAAAGCTCTGGAAACACCATATATTTT.

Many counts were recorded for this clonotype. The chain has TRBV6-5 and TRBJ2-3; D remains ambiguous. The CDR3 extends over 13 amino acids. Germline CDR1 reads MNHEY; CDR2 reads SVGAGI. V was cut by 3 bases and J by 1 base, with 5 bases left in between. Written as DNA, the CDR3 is TGTGCCAGCAGTTATGGGGGCACAGATACGCAGTATTTT. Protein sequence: CASSYGGTDTQYF.

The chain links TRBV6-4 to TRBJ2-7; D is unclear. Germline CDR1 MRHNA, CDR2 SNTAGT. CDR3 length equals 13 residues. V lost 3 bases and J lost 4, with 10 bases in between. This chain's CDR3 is CASSEWAAYEQYF. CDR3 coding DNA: TGTGCCAGCAGTGAGTGGGCAGCGTACGAGCAGTACTTC.